A single T cell receptor beta chain is shown here with its context. Its antigen remains undetermined. No base quality values were provided; no much bigger clone lies one nucleotide off. Library construction relied on the immunoSEQ multiplex PCR assay. For the multiplex PCR, a mixture combining 60 forward primers for TCR Vbeta segments and 13 reverse primers for TCR Jbeta segments was used. A multiplex PCR assay on genomic DNA amplified the CDR3 region of rearranged TCR beta genes. The amplified TCR beta libraries were sequenced on the Illumina HiSeq System as 87-base-pair reads. In the paper's pipeline: Across the 500 to 700 repertoires, a later analysis counted 80 million or so unique TCR beta chains, around 10 million of which were shared by at least two donors. To remove PCR and sequencing errors, raw reads were error-corrected and collapsed into unique sequences using a nearest-neighbor algorithm that merged closely related sequences. To assign V, D and J gene segments, CDR3 sequences were aligned to IMGT reference sequences. Each retained sequence needed at least a six-nucleotide match to both a V gene segment and a J gene segment. Rearrangements were called productive when the CDR3 lacked stop codons and stayed in frame with V and J; all others were non-productive. CDR3 was defined according to IMGT convention as the region running from the second conserved V-encoded cysteine to the conserved J-encoded phenylalanine. Sequences without an unambiguous match to a single V gene segment were excluded from the earlier analysis of about 600 of the donors. An earlier analysis of a few hundred of the donors called V segments functional above 56.7% productive rearrangements and segregating when the between-donor standard deviation exceeded 5%. A statistical classification framework was developed to diagnose cytomegalovirus status using the catalog of TCR beta chain sequences. A later analysis assigned V and J genes by comparing TCR nucleotide sequences with IMGT/GENE-DB human TR gene sequences. In a later analysis, CDR3 sequences and most-parsimonious VDJ recombination scenarios were assigned using the TCRdist pipeline. In a later analysis, each TCR beta chain was defined by its CDR3 amino acid sequence together with its V-gene family, and reads without a unique V-gene family were excluded. To address suspected cross-contamination and a sequencing artifact, a later analysis removed around 600 highly shared, low-generation-probability nucleotide sequences. In a later analysis, a clonal expansion index for each public chain was calculated from normalized within-repertoire ranks of inferred template counts. A later analysis computed generation probabilities with a VDJ recombination model fitted to out-of-frame rearrangements, and checked the results against IGoR. In a later analysis, hypergeometric tests were used to score TCR-TCR, TCR-HLA and TCR-CMV co-occurrence, with a repertoire-size bias correction applied to TCR pairs. In a later analysis, false discovery rates were estimated by permuting HLA or CMV assignments 20 times. A later analysis grouped co-occurring TCRs with DBSCAN, adding TCRdist sequence similarity when clustering within HLA-allele-positive subsets. Repertoires with fewer than 30,000 or more than 120,000 public chains, plus five repertoires with anomalous nucleotide sharing, were excluded from co-occurrence clustering. TCRdb limited this immuneACCESS table to in-frame rearrangements with V and J called. A share of clones is missing; checked studies link under half to unresolved V genes, and the rest is unexplained. Clone size and the V and J calls come from that table; the DNA yielded D and trimming. The sample data list 130,000 or so clones, and around four fifths of these were observed just once. Of the sample, under 6% falls within the top ten clones.

CDR1 and CDR2 are drawn from the germline V gene (reference sequence): SGHNT, YYREEE. The V end loses 4 bases and the J end loses 0 bases, and a stretch of 10 bases separates them. The CDR3 numbers 14 residues from cysteine through phenylalanine. The kept DNA is CDR3 alone, 42 bases in frame from the first base. The sample is drawn from a study of cytomegalovirus exposure and HLA in healthy donors (dated 2017 in TCRdb). With respect to the entire study: According to an earlier analysis of 450 to 650 of the donors, some 180 million T cells yielded approximately 120 million unique TCR beta sequences and about 300 Gb of sequence data. The genetic ancestry cluster associated with self-reported Caucasian donors included around four fifths of the roughly 390 genotyped donors. A later genetic analysis took genome-wide SNP genotypes for about three fifths of the 666 donors and used that subset as a discovery cohort. To predict cytomegalovirus infection status, the study brought together high-throughput TCR immunosequencing, statistical association of individual TCRs with disease status, and machine learning. The study was designed to test whether signatures of past pathogen exposure could be identified by cataloging public T cell receptors. The T cell repertoires of some 670 subjects were profiled by immunosequencing and related to cytomegalovirus serostatus. Rather than drawing on any new phenotypic data, the later analysis identified candidate immune exposures from TCR beta sequences and the way those sequences occurred across donors. To study patterns of TCR occurrence, a later analysis re-analyzed previously published TCR beta repertoires from just over 650 donors and added high-resolution HLA genotyping. Donor age, sex, ethnicity and CMV serostatus were compiled together with the repertoire data. On average, roughly 250,000 unique TCR beta nucleotide sequences were sequenced per donor among a few hundred genotyped donors of the cohort, with roughly 18% of those sequences being non-productive. An early release that covered 500 to 800 HLA-typed donors contained around 330 gigabases of sequencing data and 80 million or so unique TCR sequences. The number of donors typed differed by locus, with about 629-630 for A, B, C, DRB1 and DQB1, over 500 for DQA1, 600 to 610 for DPA1, and approximately 470 for DPB1. Five DR-DQ haplotypes were handled as single units for association and clustering because linkage in the cohort was strong. In an earlier analysis of a few hundred of the donors, high-throughput TCR beta sequencing was used to judge whether each TCR beta V gene segment behaved as functional or pseudogenic. A separate validation cohort of 100 to 150 different subjects was used in addition to the roughly 700-subject first cohort. HLA typing covered class I and class II loci at four-digit resolution. All discovery cohort repertoires had been generated using a single sequencing platform. Results and caveats for the whole study, not just this receptor: Compared with the 666-donor mean, donors in an Asian-associated ancestry cluster had fewer N-insertions in productive TCRs, according to a later genetic analysis. The authors suggested that the approach could potentially be generalized to other disease states and immunological phenotypes. The classifier was reported to diagnose cytomegalovirus status with high specificity and sensitivity in both the original cohort and the validation cohort. Assigning TCR associations to individual alleles was difficult when HLA alleles, especially DR and DQ, strongly co-occurred. The only immune exposure information available for the cohort was CMV serostatus. The presence/absence analyses assumed that sequencing depth was roughly uniform across donors, and that assumption may not be true. In the study, around 160 TCR beta chains were listed as associated with cytomegalovirus. The 87-base-pair reads could not distinguish some IMGT-functional V segments, including TRBV6-2 and TRBV6-3, so those segments were excluded. According to a later analysis, parvovirus B19, influenza, CMV and Epstein-Barr virus appeared linked to several top co-occurrence clusters. Because counts were too low, roughly 17 rarely observed V segments, including chromosome 9 orphons, were left out of the earlier analysis of approximately 500 of the donors. Across donors, most TCR sequences were observed very rarely, whereas some public TCRs were present in many individuals. In a later genetic analysis, a missense DCLRE1C variant was associated with V-gene and J-gene trimming of TCR beta chains, and the association was replicated in an independent cohort. Linkage disequilibrium might explain the correlated functional status among segregating V segments, but an unknown experimental factor could not be ruled out. In a later analysis, most CMV-associated TCR beta chains were found to appear HLA-restricted, with HLA associations seemingly driven largely by CMV exposure. A further reported finding was that TCR beta sequences accurately predicted the HLA-A and HLA-B alleles for most subjects in the first cohort. In an earlier analysis of roughly 560 of the donors, most TCR beta V segments were observed in productive rearrangements about 87% or about 30% of the time, broadly matching IMGT annotations. Because HLA typing was missing for some donors at each locus, association tests included only the typed subset. In vitro tests confirmed that a few of the cytomegalovirus-associated TCR beta chains recognize cytomegalovirus antigens. A group of highly shared sequence variants was considered likely to be a technical artifact of the sequencing pipeline. This cohort had only TCR beta chains sequenced, and the lack of alpha or paired-chain data limited which features could be detected. According to a later analysis, TCR association rates differed among HLA loci, with DRB1 alleles showing the most associated TCRs and HLA-C alleles showing the fewest. A later analysis associated about 16,000 TCR beta sequences with specific HLA alleles at a false discovery rate of 0.05. In a later analysis, HLA-associated TCR beta chains were found to be more clonally expanded and to have lower generation probabilities than equally common non-associated chains.

In total, roughly 670 healthy bone marrow donors made up the cohort. At the time of sampling, every cohort member was nominally healthy, though immune exposures that went unrecorded were likely present. The donor was CMV seronegative and was included in the group of about 350 seronegative cohort members. Every donor gave a peripheral blood sample, and the peripheral blood mononuclear cells from that sample were used for TCR beta sequencing. Genomic DNA extraction from the blood cell samples was performed with the Qiagen DNeasy Blood Extraction Kit. This sequence uses TRBV5-4 and TRBJ2-5; no D gene can be assigned with confidence. The source of this sequence is a young man in good health and CMV-seronegative. The specimen was PBMCs. The CDR3 sequence is CASSPDNYQETQYF. The nucleotide sequence reads TGTGCCAGCAGCCCCGACAACTACCAAGAGACCCAGTACTTC.